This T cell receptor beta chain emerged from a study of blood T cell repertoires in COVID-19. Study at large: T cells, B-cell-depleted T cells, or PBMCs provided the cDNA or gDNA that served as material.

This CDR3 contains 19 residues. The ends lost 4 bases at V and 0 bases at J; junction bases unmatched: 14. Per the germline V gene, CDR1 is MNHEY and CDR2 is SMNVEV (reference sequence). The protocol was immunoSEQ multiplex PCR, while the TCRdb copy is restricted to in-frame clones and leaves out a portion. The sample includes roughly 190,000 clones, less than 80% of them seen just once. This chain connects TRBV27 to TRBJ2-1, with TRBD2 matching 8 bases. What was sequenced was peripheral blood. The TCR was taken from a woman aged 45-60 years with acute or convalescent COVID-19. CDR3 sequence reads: CASSWSRDSAGGSYNEQFF. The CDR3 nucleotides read TGTGCCAGCAGTTGGTCCCGCGATTCTGCGGGGGGCTCCTACAATGAGCAGTTCTTC.